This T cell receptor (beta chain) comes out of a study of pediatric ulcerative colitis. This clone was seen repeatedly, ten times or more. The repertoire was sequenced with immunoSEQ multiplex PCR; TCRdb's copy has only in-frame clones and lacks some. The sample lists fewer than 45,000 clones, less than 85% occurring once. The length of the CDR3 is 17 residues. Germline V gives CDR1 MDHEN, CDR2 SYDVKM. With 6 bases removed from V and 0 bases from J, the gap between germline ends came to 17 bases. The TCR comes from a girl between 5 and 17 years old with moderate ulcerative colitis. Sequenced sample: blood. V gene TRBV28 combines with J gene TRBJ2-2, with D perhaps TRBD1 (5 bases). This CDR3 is CASRNTPRQSNTGELFF. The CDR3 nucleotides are TGTGCCAGCAGAAACACACCTCGACAGTCGAACACCGGGGAGCTGTTTTTT.